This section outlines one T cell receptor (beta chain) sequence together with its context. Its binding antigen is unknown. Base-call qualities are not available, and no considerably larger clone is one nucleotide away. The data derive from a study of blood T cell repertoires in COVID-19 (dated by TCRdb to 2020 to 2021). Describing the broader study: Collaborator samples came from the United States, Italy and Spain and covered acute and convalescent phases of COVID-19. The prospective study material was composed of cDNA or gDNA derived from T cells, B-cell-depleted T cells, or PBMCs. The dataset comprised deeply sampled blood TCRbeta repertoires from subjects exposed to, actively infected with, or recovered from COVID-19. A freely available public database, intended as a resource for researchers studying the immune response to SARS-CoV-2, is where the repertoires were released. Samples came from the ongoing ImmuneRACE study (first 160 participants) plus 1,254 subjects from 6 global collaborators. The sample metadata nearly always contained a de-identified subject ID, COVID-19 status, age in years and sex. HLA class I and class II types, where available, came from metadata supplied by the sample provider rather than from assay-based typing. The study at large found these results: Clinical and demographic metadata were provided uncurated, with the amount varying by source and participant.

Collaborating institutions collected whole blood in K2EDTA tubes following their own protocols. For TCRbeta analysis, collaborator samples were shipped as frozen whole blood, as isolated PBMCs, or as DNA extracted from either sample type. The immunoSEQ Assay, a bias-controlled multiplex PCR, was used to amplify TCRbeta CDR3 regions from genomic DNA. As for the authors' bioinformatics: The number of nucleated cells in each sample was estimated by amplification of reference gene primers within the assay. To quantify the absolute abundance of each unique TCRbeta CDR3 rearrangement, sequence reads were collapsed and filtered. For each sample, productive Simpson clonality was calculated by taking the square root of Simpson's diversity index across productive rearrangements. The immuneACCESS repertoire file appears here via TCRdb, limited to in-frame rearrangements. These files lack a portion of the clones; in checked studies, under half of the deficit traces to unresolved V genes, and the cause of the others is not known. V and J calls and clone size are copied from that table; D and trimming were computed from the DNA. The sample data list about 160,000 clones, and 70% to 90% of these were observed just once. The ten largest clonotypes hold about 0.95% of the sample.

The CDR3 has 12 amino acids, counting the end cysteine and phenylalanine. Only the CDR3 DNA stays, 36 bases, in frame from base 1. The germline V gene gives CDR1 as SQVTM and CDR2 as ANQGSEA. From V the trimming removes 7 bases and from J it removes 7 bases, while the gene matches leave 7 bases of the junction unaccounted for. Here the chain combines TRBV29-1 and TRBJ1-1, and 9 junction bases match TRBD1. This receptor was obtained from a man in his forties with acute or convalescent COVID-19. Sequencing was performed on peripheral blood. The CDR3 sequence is CSEIQGANEAFF. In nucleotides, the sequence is TGCAGCGAGATACAGGGGGCAAATGAAGCTTTCTTT.